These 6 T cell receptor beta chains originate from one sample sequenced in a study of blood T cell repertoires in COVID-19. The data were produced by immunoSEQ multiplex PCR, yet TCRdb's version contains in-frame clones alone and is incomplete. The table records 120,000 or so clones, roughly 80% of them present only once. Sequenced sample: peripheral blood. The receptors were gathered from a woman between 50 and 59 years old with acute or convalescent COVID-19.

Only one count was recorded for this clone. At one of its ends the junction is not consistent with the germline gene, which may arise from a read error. The CDR3 sequence: CASSQAGGNQPQHF. Written as DNA, the CDR3 is TGTGCCAGCAGTCAAGCAGGGGGCAATCAGCCCCAGCATTTT. The rearrangement joins TRBV2 to TRBJ1-5, with D possibly being TRBD1 (6 bases). The CDR3 spans 14 residues. CDR1 SNHLY and CDR2 FYNNEI come from the germline V gene.

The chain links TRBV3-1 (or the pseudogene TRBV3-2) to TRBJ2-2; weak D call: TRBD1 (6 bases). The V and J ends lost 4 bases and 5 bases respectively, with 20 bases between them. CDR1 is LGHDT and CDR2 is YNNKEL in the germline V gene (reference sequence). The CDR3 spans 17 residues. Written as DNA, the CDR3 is TGTGCCAGCAGCCTCCCGTACCTAAACCAGGGGACCGGGGAGCTGTTTTTT. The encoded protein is CASSLPYLNQGTGELFF.

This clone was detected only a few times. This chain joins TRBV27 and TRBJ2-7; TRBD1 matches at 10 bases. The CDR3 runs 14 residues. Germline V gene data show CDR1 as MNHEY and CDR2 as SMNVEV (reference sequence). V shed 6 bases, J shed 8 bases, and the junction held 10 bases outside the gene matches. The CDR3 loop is CASRGPGQGLKQYF. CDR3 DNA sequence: TGTGCCAGCAGGGGACCGGGACAGGGGTTAAAGCAGTACTTC.

This CDR3 is CASSPRTAYEQYF. As DNA, the CDR3 is TGTGCCAGCTCACCTCGGACAGCCTACGAGCAGTACTTC. The chain recombines TRBV18 with TRBJ2-7; TRBD1 might be the D (6 bases). The V and J ends lost 3 bases and 2 bases respectively, with 8 bases between them. Germline V gene lookup returns CDR1 KGHSH and CDR2 LQKENI. The CDR3 is 13 residues long. The variable domain in full, completed from reference TRBV18 and TRBJ2-7, reads NAGVMQNPRHLVRRRGQEARLRCSPMKGHSHVYWYRQLPEEGLKFMVYLQKENIIDESGMPKERFSAEFPKEGPSILRIQQVVRGDSAAYFCASSPRTAYEQYFGPGTRLTVT.

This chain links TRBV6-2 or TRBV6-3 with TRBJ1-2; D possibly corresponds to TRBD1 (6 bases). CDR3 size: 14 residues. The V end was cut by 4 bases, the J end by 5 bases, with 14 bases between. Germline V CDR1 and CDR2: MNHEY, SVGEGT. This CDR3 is CASSWGQGSYGYTF. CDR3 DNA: TGTGCCAGCAGTTGGGGGCAGGGATCGTATGGCTACACCTTC.

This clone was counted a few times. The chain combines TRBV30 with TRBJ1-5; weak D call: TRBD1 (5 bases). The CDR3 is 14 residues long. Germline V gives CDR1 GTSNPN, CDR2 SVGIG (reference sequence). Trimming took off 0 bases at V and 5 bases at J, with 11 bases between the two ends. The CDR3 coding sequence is TGTGCCTGGAGTGTACGGGGGTCCGATCAGCCCCAGCATTTT. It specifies CAWSVRGSDQPQHF.